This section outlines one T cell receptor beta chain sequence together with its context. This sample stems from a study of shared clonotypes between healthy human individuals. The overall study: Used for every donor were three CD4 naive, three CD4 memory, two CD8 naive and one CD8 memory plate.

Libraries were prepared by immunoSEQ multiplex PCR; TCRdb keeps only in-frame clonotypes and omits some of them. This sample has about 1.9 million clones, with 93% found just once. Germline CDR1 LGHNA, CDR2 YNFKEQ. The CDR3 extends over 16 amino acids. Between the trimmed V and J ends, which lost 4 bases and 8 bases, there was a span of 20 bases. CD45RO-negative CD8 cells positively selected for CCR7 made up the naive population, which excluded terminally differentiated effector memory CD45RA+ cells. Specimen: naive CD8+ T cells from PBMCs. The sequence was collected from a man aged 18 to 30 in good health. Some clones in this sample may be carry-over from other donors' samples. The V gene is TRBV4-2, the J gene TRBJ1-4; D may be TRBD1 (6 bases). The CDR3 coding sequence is TGTGCCAGCAGCCCGATGGACAGAAGTGAAGGGGAAAAACTGTTTTTT. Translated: CASSPMDRSEGEKLFF.